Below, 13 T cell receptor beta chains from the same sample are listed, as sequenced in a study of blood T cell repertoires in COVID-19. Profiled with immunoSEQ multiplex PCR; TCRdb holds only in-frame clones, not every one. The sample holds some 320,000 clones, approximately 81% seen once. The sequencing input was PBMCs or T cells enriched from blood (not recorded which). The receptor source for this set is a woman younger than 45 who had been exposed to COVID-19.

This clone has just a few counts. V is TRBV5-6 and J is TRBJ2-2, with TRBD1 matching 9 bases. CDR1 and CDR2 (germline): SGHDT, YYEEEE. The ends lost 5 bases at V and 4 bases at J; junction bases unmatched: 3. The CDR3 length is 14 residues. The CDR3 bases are TGTGCCAGCAGGTACAGGGGGCTCACCGGGGAGCTGTTTTTT. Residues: CASRYRGLTGELFF.

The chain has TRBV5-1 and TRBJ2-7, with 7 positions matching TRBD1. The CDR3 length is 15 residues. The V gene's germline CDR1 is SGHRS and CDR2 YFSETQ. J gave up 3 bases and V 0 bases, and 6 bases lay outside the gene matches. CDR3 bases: TGCGCCAGCAGCTTGGAGGGACAGATAATCTACGAGCAGTACTTC. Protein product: CASSLEGQIIYEQYF.

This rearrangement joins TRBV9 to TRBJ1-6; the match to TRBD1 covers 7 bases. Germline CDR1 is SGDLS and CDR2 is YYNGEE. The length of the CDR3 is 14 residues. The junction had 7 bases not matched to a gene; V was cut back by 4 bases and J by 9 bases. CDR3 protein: CASSPGTASSPLHF. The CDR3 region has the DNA TGTGCCAGCAGCCCCGGGACAGCCTCTTCACCCCTCCACTTT.

The CDR3 protein is CASSRQGLDRTGELFF. CDR3 bases: TGCGCCAGCAGCCGACAAGGATTAGACAGGACCGGGGAGCTGTTTTTT. The V and J genes are TRBV5-1 and TRBJ2-2; TRBD1 might be the D (6 bases). The CDR3 is made up of 16 amino acids. Germline V gene lookup returns CDR1 SGHRS and CDR2 YFSETQ. The V gene lost 4 bases and the J gene lost 5 bases, with 18 bases spanning the gap.

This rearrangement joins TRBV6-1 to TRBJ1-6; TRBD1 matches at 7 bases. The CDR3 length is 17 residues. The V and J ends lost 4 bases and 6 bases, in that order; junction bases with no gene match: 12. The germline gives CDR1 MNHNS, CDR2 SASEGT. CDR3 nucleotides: TGTGCCAGCAGTGCTGAACCGGGGACAGTTACTAATTCACCCCTCCACTTT. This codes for CASSAEPGTVTNSPLHF.

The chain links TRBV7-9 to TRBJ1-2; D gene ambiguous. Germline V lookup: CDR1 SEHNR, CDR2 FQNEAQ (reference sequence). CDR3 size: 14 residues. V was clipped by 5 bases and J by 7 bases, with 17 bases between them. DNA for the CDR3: TGTGCCAGCAGCCCCAGTACCAGCGAAGGTGGCTACACCTTC. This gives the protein CASSPSTSEGGYTF.

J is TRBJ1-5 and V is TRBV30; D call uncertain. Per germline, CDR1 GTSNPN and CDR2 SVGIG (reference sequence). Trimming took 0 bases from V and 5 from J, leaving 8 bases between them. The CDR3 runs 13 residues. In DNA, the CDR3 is TGTGCCTGGAGTGTACAGATAGATCAGCCCCAGCATTTT. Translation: CAWSVQIDQPQHF.

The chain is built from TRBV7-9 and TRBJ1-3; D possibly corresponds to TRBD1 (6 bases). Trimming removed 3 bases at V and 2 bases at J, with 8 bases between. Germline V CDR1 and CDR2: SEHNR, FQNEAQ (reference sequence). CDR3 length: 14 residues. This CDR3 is CASSLTGTGNTIYF. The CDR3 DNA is TGTGCCAGCAGCTTGACAGGCACTGGAAACACCATATATTTT. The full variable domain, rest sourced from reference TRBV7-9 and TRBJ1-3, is DTGVSQNPRHKITKRGQNVTFRCDPISEHNRLYWYRQTLGQGPEFLTYFQNEAQLEKSRLLSDRFSAERPKGSFSTLEIQRTEQGDSAMYLCASSLTGTGNTIYFGEGSWLTVV.

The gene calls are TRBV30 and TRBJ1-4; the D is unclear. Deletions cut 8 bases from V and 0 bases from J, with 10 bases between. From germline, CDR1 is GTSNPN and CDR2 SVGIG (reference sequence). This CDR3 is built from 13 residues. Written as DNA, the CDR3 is TGTGCCCTAAGACTAGCAACTAATGAAAAACTGTTTTTT. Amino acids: CALRLATNEKLFF.

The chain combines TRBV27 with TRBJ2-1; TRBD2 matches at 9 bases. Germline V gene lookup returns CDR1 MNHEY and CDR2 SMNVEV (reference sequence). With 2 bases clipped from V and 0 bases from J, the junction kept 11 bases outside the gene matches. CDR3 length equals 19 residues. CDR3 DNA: TGTGCCAGCAGTTTAAAGTCCGGGACTAGCTCTTTCTCCTACAATGAGCAGTTCTTC. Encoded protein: CASSLKSGTSSFSYNEQFF.

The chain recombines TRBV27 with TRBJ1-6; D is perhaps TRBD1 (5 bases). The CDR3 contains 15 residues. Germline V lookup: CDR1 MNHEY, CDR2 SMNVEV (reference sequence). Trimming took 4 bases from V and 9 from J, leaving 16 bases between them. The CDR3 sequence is CASSSDFGGSSPLHF. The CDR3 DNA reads TGTGCCAGCAGTTCGGATTTCGGGGGAAGTTCACCCCTCCACTTT.

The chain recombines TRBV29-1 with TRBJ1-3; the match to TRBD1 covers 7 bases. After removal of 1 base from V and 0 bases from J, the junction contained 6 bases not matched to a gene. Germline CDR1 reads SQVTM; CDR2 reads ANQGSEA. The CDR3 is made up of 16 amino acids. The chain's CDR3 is CSVEAPTGLSGNTIYF. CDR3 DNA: TGCAGCGTTGAAGCTCCGACAGGGCTCTCTGGAAACACCATATATTTT.

CDR3 sequence (DNA): TGCGCCAGCAGCTTGTTGACTAGCGGGAGATCTGGGGCCAACGTCCTGACTTTC. Amino acids: CASSLLTSGRSGANVLTF. The genes are TRBV5-1 and TRBJ2-6; 12 bases align to TRBD2. After removal of 1 base from V and 1 base from J, the junction contained 3 bases not matched to a gene. CDR1 is SGHRS, CDR2 YFSETQ, per germline. The CDR3 is 18 amino acids.